These T cell receptor beta chains were read from a single sample in a study of cytomegalovirus exposure and HLA in healthy donors. The repertoire was sequenced with immunoSEQ multiplex PCR; TCRdb's copy has only in-frame clones and lacks some. The data hold 150,000 to 200,000 clones, with 86% observed a single time. Sequencing was carried out using PBMCs. These receptors came from a man aged 18-30 years in good health and CMV-seropositive. Each CDR3 is given with its conserved first and last residue. A D gene is named only where the DNA matches it firmly.

TRBJ2-3	TRBV5-1	.	CASSHLGFSTDTQYF
TRBJ2-5	TRBV1	.	CTSSHGGTGRFGETQYF
TRBJ1-1	TRBV5-1	.	CASSLFRSNTEAFF
TRBJ2-3	TRBV9	TRBD2	CASSVGTSDTQYF
TRBJ2-2	TRBV9	.	CASSVSGTGELFF
TRBJ2-7	TRBV6-5	TRBD1	CASSPWDRGIHEQYF
TRBJ2-7	TRBV4-1	.	CASSHSTGNEQYF
TRBJ1-1	TRBV6-6	TRBD1	CASSTGTGWRSTEAFF
TRBJ2-5	TRBV9	.	CASSSRYQETQYF
TRBJ1-2	TRBV27	TRBD1	CASSLSAQGAGYGYTF
TRBJ2-7	TRBV9	TRBD2	CASSLGTSGYYEQYF
TRBJ2-7	TRBV2	TRBD1	CASRSTGKKYEQYF
TRBJ2-1	TRBV5-4	.	CASSAVHEQFF
TRBJ2-7	TRBV7-9	TRBD1	CASSETGDPLYEQYF
TRBJ2-7	TRBV2	.	CASSETQAGEQYF
TRBJ1-2	TRBV30	.	CAWSAHLAYYGYTF
TRBJ1-5	TRBV19	TRBD1	CASSIGTGDLYSNQPQHF
TRBJ1-1	TRBV7-9	.	CASSLQGVDTEAFF
TRBJ1-5	TRBV5-5	.	CASSPAVSSNQPQHF
TRBJ1-4	TRBV27	.	CASSFLGATDNEKLFF